Below, 8 T cell receptor beta chains from the same sample are listed, as sequenced in a study of blood T cell repertoires in COVID-19. Clones were read by immunoSEQ multiplex PCR, and TCRdb kept only the in-frame ones, dropping some. Here the sample spans around 290,000 clones, around nine tenths being singletons. Sequenced sample: PBMCs or T cells enriched from blood (not recorded which). The receptors stem from a woman aged 60 to 75 in a cohort exposed to, infected with or recovered from COVID-19 (not recorded which).

The chain employs TRBV20-1 and TRBJ2-7, with 11 bases lining up with TRBD2. CDR3 size: 13 residues. The trim removed 3 bases at V and 5 bases at J, leaving 3 bases unmatched. CDR1 is DFQATT and CDR2 is SNEGSKA in the germline V gene (reference sequence). DNA for the CDR3: TGCAGTGCTAGTAGCGGGAGGGGGGACGAGCAGTACTTC. Its protein is CSASSGRGDEQYF.

This chain connects TRBV9 to TRBJ2-7; 14 nucleotides align to TRBD2. The germline V gene has CDR1 SGDLS and CDR2 YYNGEE. The CDR3 runs to 16 residues. V trimming: 4 bases; J trimming: 0 bases; junction bases outside the gene matches: 3. CDR3 loop: CASSLGTSGSSYEQYF. CDR3 nucleotides: TGTGCCAGCAGCCTAGGGACTAGCGGGAGCTCCTACGAGCAGTACTTC.

This chain connects TRBV18 to TRBJ1-3, with a weak D call TRBD1 (5 bases). Germline V CDR1 and CDR2: KGHSH, LQKENI. This CDR3 contains 16 residues. V was trimmed by 1 base and J by 4 bases, leaving 14 bases between them. The CDR3 DNA follows: TGTGCCAGCTCACCACTGGAAGGGGCGAGCGGAAACACCATATATTTT. Amino acids: CASSPLEGASGNTIYF.

This sequence joins TRBV28 and TRBJ2-2; D remains unclear. The CDR3 contains 15 residues. Trimming removed 2 bases at V and 3 bases at J, with 10 bases between. CDR1 and CDR2 (germline): MDHEN, SYDVKM. CDR3 sequence (DNA): TGTGCCAGCAGTTTACCCCAAGTAGACACCGGGGAGCTGTTTTTT. As protein: CASSLPQVDTGELFF.

The CDR3 spells CATSSQDGVVYEQYF. The CDR3 region has the DNA TGTGCCACCAGCAGCCAAGACGGGGTTGTTTACGAGCAGTACTTC. This chain connects TRBV15 to TRBJ2-7; a possible D gene is TRBD2 (5 bases). V gave up 3 bases and J gave up 4 bases, with 16 bases separating them. Germline V gene data show CDR1 as LNHNV and CDR2 as YYDKDF (reference sequence). CDR3 size: 15 residues.

V usage is TRBV5-6 and J usage is TRBJ1-3; 8 nucleotides match TRBD1. The germline gives CDR1 SGHDT, CDR2 YYEEEE. V lost 2 bases, J lost 11 bases, and 12 bases stayed unmatched. The length of the CDR3 is 15 residues. CDR3 sequence (DNA): TGTGCCAGCAGCTTCACCGGACAGGGCGGCGTTGCCATATATTTT. This gives the protein CASSFTGQGGVAIYF. The variable domain in full, completed from reference TRBV5-6 and TRBJ1-3, reads DAGVTQSPTHLIKTRGQQVTLRCSPKSGHDTVSWYQQALGQGPQFIFQYYEEEERQRGNFPDRFSGHQFPNYSSELNVNALLLGDSALYLCASSFTGQGGVAIYFGEGSWLTVV.

In this sample, this clone turned up once. The chain is built from TRBV18 and TRBJ1-5; a possible D gene is TRBD1 (5 bases). Trimming took 0 bases from V and 6 from J, leaving 12 bases between them. The CDR3 is 15 amino acids. The germline V gene has CDR1 KGHSH and CDR2 LQKENI. CDR3 protein: CASSPPGQGSQPQHF. In DNA, the CDR3 is TGTGCCAGCTCACCACCGGGGCAGGGCAGTCAGCCCCAGCATTTT. The full variable domain, with the rest looked up from reference TRBV18 and TRBJ1-5, is NAGVMQNPRHLVRRRGQEARLRCSPMKGHSHVYWYRQLPEEGLKFMVYLQKENIIDESGMPKERFSAEFPKEGPSILRIQQVVRGDSAAYFCASSPPGQGSQPQHFGDGTRLSIL.

The rearrangement uses TRBV28 and TRBJ1-2; no reliable D call. V gave up 6 bases and J gave up 2 bases, with 4 bases separating them. The CDR3 extends over 11 amino acids. The V gene's germline CDR1 is MDHEN and CDR2 SYDVKM. DNA of the CDR3: TGTGCCAGCAGCCCAAACTATGGCTACACCTTC. Protein sequence: CASSPNYGYTF.